The 9 T cell receptor beta chains below come from one sample, sequenced in a study of blood T cell repertoires in COVID-19. Method: immunoSEQ multiplex PCR; TCRdb's copy keeps in-frame clones and lacks some. Seen here are 200,000 to 250,000 clones, 83% observed once, and the top ten hold 6% to 9.5%. Sequencing was performed on peripheral blood. These receptors all come from a woman aged 50 to 60 with acute or convalescent COVID-19.

The chain couples TRBV5-6 to TRBJ2-1, with TRBD2 matching over 10 bases. The germline gives CDR1 SGHDT, CDR2 YYEEEE. The CDR3 has 17 amino acids. V trimming: 0 bases; J trimming: 3 bases; junction bases outside the gene matches: 6. CDR3 coding DNA: TGTGCCAGCAGCTTGGTTGAGCGGGGGGGCGTCTACAATGAGCAGTTCTTC. Amino acids: CASSLVERGGVYNEQFF. Full variable domain (rest looked up from reference TRBV5-6 and TRBJ2-1): DAGVTQSPTHLIKTRGQQVTLRCSPKSGHDTVSWYQQALGQGPQFIFQYYEEEERQRGNFPDRFSGHQFPNYSSELNVNALLLGDSALYLCASSLVERGGVYNEQFFGPGTRLTVL.

The J gene is TRBJ2-3, the V gene TRBV7-3; 11 positions match TRBD1. The CDR3 runs 15 residues. Trimming removed 6 bases from V and 3 bases from J; junction bases left unmatched: 5. Per germline, CDR1 SGHTA and CDR2 FQGTGA. Here the CDR3 DNA reads TGTGCCAGCAGTTCGGGGACAGGGGGAACAGATACGCAGTATTTT. Translation: CASSSGTGGTDTQYF.

This clone has only one observation. The V gene is TRBV14, the J gene TRBJ1-1; no reliable D call. CDR3 length: 13 amino acids. The germline V gene has CDR1 SGHDN and CDR2 FVKESK. The germline V and J ends were trimmed by 4 bases and 4 bases, with 10 bases remaining between them. The DNA for the CDR3 is TGTGCCAGCAGCCCCTCGGAGGGCACTGAAGCTTTCTTT. Residues: CASSPSEGTEAFF. The variable domain in full, with the rest retrieved from reference TRBV14 and TRBJ1-1, is EAGVTQFPSHSVIEKGQTVTLRCDPISGHDNLYWYRRVMGKEIKFLLHFVKESKQDESGMPNNRFLAERTGGTYSTLKVQPAELEDSGVYFCASSPSEGTEAFFGQGTRLTVV.

This clone has just one count. This chain connects TRBV6-5 to TRBJ2-2; a weak D match, TRBD1 (5 bases). Germline loops: CDR1 MNHEY, CDR2 SVGAGI. This CDR3 region has 14 residues. Trimming shortened V by 7 bases and J by 1 base, and 10 bases separated the two germline ends. The CDR3, as DNA: TGTGCCAGCACCACGACAGTGAACACCGGGGAGCTGTTTTTT. It yields the protein CASTTTVNTGELFF.

This clone was seen a single time. The rearrangement uses TRBV10-3 and TRBJ2-7; D is uncertain. V was cut by 4 bases and J by 4 bases, with 8 bases left in between. This CDR3 comprises 12 residues. Germline assignment: CDR1 ENHRY and CDR2 SYGVKD. This CDR3 reads CAISAAEYEQYF. Written as DNA, the CDR3 is TGTGCCATCAGTGCTGCAGAATACGAGCAGTACTTC.

V is TRBV30 and J is TRBJ1-1; 8 bases are a match to TRBD1. The CDR3 consists of 12 residues. J gave up 11 bases and V 2 bases, and 7 bases lay outside the gene matches. Germline CDR1 is GTSNPN and CDR2 is SVGIG (reference sequence). CDR3 protein: CAWSTGQGMAFF. In nucleotides, the CDR3 is TGTGCCTGGAGTACTGGACAGGGCATGGCTTTCTTT.

The sample holds a few counts of this clone. The rearrangement joins TRBV5-1 to TRBJ1-2, with a possible D match to TRBD1 (5 bases). Germline V gene sequence: CDR1 SGHRS, CDR2 YFSETQ. The CDR3 is 13 amino acids. Trimming stripped 4 bases from V and 2 bases from J, with 9 bases between. In nucleotides, the CDR3 is TGCGCCAGCAGCGAACCAGGGAACTATGGCTACACCTTC. It specifies CASSEPGNYGYTF.

The gene calls are TRBV30 and TRBJ1-2, with D maybe TRBD1 (5 bases). Germline assignment: CDR1 GTSNPN and CDR2 SVGIG (reference sequence). CDR3 length equals 14 residues. V lost 2 bases, J lost 4 bases, and 14 bases lay in between. CDR3 sequence (DNA): TGTGCCTGGAGTTTGGACAATGGTATCTATGGCTACACCTTC. Protein product: CAWSLDNGIYGYTF.

This sequence joins TRBV30 and TRBJ1-2; 10 bases line up with TRBD1. CDR1 is GTSNPN and CDR2 is SVGIG in the germline V gene (reference sequence). The CDR3 length is 16 residues. J gave up 8 bases and V 3 bases, and 15 bases lay outside the gene matches. This chain's CDR3 is CAWRARDRGRTSGYTF. DNA for the CDR3: TGTGCCTGGAGGGCCCGGGACAGGGGTCGCACATCCGGCTACACCTTC.